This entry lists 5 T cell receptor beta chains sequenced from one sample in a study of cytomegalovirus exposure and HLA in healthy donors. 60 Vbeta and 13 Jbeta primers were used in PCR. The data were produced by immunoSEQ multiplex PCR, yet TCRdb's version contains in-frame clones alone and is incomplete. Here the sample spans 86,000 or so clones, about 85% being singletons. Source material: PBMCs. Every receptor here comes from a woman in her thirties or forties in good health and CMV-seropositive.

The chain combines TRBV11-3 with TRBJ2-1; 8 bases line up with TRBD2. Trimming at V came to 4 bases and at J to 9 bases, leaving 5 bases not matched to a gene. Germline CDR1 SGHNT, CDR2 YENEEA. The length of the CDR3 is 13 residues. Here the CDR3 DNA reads TGTGCCAGCAGCTACATAGCGGGAACTGAGCAGTTCTTC. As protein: CASSYIAGTEQFF. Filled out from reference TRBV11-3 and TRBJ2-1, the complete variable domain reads EAGVVQSPRYKIIEKKQPVAFWCNPISGHNTLYWYLQNLGQGPELLIRYENEEAVDDSQLPKDRFSAERLKGVDSTLKIQPAELGDSAVYLCASSYIAGTEQFFGPGTRLTVL.

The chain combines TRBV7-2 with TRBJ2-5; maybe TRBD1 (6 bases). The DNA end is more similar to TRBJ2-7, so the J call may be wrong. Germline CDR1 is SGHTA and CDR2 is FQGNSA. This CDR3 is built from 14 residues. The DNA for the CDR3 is TGTGCCAGCAGCTTATTGCCAGGGGCCTACGAGCAGTACTTC. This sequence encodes CASSLLPGAYEQYF.

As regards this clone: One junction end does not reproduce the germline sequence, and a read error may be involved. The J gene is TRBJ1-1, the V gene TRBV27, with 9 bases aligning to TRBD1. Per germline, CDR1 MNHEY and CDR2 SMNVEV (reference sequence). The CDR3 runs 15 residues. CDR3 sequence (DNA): TGTGCCAGCAGTCTATCCGGGACAGGGAGTACTGAAGCTTTCTTT. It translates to CASSLSGTGSTEAFF.

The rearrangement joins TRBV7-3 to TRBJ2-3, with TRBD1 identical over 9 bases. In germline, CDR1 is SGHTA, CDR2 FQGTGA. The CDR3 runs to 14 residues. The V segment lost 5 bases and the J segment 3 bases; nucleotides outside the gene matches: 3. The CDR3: CASSPGTGTDTQYF. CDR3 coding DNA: TGTGCCAGCAGCCCCGGGACAGGGACAGATACGCAGTATTTT.

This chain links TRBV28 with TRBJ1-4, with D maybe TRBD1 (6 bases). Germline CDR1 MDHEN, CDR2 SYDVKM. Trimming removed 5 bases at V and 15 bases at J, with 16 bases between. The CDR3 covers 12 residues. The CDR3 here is CASSQTGYRLFF. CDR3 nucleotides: TGTGCCAGCAGTCAAACAGGGTACAGGTTGTTTTTT.